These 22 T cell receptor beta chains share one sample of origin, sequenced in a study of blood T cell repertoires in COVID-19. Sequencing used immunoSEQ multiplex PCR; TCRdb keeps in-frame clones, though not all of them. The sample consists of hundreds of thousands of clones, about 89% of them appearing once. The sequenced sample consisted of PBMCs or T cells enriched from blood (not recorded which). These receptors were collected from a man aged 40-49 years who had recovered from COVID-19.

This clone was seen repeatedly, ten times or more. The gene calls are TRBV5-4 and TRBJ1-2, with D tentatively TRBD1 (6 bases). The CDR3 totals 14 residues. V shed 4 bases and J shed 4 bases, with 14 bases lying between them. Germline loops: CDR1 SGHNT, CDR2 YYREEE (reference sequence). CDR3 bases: TGTGCCAGCAGCCGCCGGGACACCATCTATGGCTACACCTTC. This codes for CASSRRDTIYGYTF.

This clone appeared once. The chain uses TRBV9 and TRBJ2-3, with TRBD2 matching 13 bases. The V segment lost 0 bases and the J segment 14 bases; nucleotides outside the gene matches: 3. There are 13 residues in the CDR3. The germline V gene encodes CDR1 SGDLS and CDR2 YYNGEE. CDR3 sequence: CASSVGLAGGSYF. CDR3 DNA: TGTGCCAGCAGCGTAGGACTAGCGGGAGGATCGTATTTT.

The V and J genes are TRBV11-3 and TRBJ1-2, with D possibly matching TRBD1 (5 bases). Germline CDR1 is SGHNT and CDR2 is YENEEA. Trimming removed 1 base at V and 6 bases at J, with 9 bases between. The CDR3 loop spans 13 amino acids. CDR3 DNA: TGTGCCAGCAGCTTAGCAGGGTGGGATGGCTACACCTTC. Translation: CASSLAGWDGYTF.

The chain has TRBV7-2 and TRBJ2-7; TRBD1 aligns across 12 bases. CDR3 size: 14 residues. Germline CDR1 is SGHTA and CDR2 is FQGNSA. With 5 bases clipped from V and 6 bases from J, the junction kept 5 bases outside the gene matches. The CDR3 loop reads CASSLGQGAFEQYF. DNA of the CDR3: TGTGCCAGCAGCCTGGGACAGGGGGCTTTCGAGCAGTACTTC. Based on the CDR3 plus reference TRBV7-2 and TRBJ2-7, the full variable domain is GAGVSQSPSNKVTEKGKDVELRCDPISGHTALYWYRQSLGQGLEFLIYFQGNSAPDKSGLPSDRFSAERTGGSVSTLTIQRTQQEDSAVYLCASSLGQGAFEQYFGPGTRLTVT.

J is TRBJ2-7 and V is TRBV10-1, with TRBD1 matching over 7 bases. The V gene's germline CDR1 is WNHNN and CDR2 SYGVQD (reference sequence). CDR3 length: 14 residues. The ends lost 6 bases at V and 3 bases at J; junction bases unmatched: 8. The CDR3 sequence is CASRDPGQYYEQYF. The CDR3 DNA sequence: TGCGCCAGCAGAGACCCGGGACAGTACTACGAGCAGTACTTC.

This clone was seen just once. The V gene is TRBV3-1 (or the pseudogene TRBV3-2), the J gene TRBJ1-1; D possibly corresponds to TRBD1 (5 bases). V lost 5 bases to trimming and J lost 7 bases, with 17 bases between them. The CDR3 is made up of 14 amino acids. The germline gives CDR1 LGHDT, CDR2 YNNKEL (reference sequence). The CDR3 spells CASSFQAGGGEAFF. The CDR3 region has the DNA TGTGCCAGCAGCTTCCAGGCCGGGGGGGGTGAAGCTTTCTTT.

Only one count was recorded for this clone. The CDR3 protein is CASRDTAYEQYF. The CDR3 DNA is TGTGCCAGTAGAGACACCGCCTACGAGCAGTACTTC. The chain recombines TRBV19 with TRBJ2-7; D is unclear. V dropped 6 bases and J dropped 2 bases, with 8 bases sitting between them. The CDR3 has 12 amino acids. The germline V gene encodes CDR1 LNHDA and CDR2 SQIVND (reference sequence).

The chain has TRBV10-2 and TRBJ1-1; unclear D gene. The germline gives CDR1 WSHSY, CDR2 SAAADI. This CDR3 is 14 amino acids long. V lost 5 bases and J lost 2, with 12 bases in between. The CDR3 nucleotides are TGCGCCAGCAGTCCAGTCCAGGAAAACACTGAAGCTTTCTTT. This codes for CASSPVQENTEAFF.

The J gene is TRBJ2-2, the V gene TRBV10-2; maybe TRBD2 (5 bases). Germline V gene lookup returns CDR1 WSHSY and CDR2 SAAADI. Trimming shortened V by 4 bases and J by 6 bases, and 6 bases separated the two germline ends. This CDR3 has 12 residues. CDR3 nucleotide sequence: TGCGCCAGCAGTGGAGGGCCCGGGGAGCTGTTTTTT. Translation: CASSGGPGELFF.

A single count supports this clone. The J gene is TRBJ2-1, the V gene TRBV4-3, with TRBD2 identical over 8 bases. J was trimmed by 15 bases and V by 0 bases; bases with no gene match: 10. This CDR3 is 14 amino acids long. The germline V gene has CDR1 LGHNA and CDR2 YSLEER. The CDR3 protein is CASSQDGRALLLFF. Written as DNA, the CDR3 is TGCGCCAGCAGCCAAGACGGGAGGGCCCTTTTGTTGTTCTTC.

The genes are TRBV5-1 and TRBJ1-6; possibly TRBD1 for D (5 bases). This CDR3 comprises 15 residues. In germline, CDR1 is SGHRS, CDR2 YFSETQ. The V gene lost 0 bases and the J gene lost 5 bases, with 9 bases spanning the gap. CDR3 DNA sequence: TGCGCCAGCAGCTTGGGGGGGGTTAATAATTCACCCCTCCACTTT. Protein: CASSLGGVNNSPLHF.

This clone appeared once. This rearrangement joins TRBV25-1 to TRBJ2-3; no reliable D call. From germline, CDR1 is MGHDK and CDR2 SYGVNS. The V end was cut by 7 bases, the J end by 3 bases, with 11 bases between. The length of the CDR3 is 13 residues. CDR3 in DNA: TGTGCCAGCACCGAAAGGAGTACAGATACGCAGTATTTT. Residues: CASTERSTDTQYF.

CDR3 sequence: CAVQQGAILNTEAFF. The CDR3 bases are TGTGCCGTTCAACAGGGGGCAATTTTGAACACTGAAGCTTTCTTT. The rearrangement links TRBV6-5 to TRBJ1-1, with 9 nucleotides matching TRBD1. This CDR3 comprises 15 residues. V gave up 11 bases and J gave up 0 bases; unmatched junction bases: 10. CDR1 is MNHEY and CDR2 is SVGAGI in the germline V gene.

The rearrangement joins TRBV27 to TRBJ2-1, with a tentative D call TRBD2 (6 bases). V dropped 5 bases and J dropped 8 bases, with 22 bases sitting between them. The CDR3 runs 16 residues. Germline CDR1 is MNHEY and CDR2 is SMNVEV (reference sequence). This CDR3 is CASSKRLRGEADEQFF. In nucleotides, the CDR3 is TGTGCCAGCAGTAAGCGTCTTCGCGGGGAAGCGGATGAGCAGTTCTTC.

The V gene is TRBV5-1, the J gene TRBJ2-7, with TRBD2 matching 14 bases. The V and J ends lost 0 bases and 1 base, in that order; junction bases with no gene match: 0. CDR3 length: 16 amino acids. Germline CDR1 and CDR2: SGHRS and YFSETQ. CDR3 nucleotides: TGCGCCAGCAGCTTGGGGACTAGCGGGAGGTCCTACGAGCAGTACTTC. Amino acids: CASSLGTSGRSYEQYF. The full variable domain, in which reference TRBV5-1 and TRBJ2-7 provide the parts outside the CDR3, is KAGVTQTPRYLIKTRGQQVTLSCSPISGHRSVSWYQQTPGQGLQFLFEYFSETQRNKGNFPGRFSGRQFSNSRSEMNVSTLELGDSALYLCASSLGTSGRSYEQYFGPGTRLTVT.

In DNA form, the CDR3 reads TGTGCCAGCAGTGACCCAATTGGGACCCCGGGAGGAAGCAATCAGCCCCAGCATTTT. Amino acid sequence: CASSDPIGTPGGSNQPQHF. The chain couples TRBV6-4 to TRBJ1-5; D may be TRBD1 (5 bases). The CDR3 loop spans 19 amino acids. The V gene's germline CDR1 is MRHNA and CDR2 SNTAGT. V was pared by 2 bases and J by 1 base, with 21 bases between.

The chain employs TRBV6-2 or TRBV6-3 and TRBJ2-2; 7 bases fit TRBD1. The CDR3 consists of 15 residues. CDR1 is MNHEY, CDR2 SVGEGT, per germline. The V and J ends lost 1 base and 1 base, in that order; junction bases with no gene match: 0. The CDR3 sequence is CASSYWTGNTGELFF. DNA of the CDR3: TGTGCCAGCAGTTACTGGACAGGGAACACCGGGGAGCTGTTTTTT.

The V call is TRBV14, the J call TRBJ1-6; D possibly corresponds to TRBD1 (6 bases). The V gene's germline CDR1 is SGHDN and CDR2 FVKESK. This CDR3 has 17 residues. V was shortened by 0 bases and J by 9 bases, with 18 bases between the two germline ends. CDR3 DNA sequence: TGTGCCAGCAGCCAAGATTCTTGGGACACTGTTATTTCACCCCTCCACTTT. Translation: CASSQDSWDTVISPLHF.

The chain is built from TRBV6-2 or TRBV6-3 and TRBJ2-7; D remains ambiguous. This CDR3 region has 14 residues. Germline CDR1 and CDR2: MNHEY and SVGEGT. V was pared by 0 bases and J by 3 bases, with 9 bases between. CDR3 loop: CASSYSAPHYEQYF. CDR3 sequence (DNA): TGTGCCAGCAGTTACTCGGCACCGCACTACGAGCAGTACTTC.

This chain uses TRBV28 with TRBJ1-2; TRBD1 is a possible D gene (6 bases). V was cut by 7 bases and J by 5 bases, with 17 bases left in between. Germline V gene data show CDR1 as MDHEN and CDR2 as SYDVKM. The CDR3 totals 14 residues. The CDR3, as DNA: TGTGCCAGCACTGCCGGGGGGGCAAGGTATGGCTACACCTTC. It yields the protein CASTAGGARYGYTF.

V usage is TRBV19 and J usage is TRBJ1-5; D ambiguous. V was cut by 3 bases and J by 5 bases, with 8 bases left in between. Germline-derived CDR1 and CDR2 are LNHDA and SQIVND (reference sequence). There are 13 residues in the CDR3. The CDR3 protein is CASSIFTDQPQHF. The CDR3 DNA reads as TGTGCCAGTAGTATTTTTACGGATCAGCCCCAGCATTTT.

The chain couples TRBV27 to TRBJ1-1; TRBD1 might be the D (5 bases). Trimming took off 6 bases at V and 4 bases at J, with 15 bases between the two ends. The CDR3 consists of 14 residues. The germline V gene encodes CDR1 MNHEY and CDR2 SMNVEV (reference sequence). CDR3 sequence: CASRPPGPITEAFF. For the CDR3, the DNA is TGTGCCAGCAGACCGCCAGGGCCGATCACTGAAGCTTTCTTT.